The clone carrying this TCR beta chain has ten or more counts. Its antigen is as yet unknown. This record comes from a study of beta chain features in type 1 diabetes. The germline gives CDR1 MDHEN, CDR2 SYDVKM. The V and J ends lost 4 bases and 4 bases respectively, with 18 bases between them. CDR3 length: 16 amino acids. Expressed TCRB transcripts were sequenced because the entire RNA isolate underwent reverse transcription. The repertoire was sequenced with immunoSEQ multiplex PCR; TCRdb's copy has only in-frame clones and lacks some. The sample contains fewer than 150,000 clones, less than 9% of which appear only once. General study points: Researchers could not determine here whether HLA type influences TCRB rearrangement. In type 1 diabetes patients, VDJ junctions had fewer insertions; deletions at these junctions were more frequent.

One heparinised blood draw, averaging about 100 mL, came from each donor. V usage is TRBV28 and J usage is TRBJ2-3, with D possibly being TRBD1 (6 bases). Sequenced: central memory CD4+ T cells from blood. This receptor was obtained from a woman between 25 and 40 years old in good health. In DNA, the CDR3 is TGTGCCAGCAGTTCCCCCCAGGGGAATGGCGCAGATACGCAGTATTTT. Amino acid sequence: CASSSPQGNGADTQYF.